This T cell receptor beta chain was obtained from a study of cytomegalovirus exposure and HLA in healthy donors. The length of the CDR3 is 15 residues. V trimming: 0 bases; J trimming: 8 bases; junction bases outside the gene matches: 6. CDR1 and CDR2 from the germline V gene are SGDLS and YYNGEE. The PCR employed 60 Vbeta primers together with 13 Jbeta primers. Generated by immunoSEQ multiplex PCR, the TCRdb table keeps only in-frame clones and is missing some. The table records under 200,000 clones, more than 70% of them present only once. This rearrangement joins TRBV9 to TRBJ2-1, with 9 positions matching TRBD2. Specimen: PBMCs. The sequence was collected from a man aged 40-49 years in good health and CMV-seropositive. CDR3 sequence: CASSVALAGTDEQFF. DNA for the CDR3: TGTGCCAGCAGCGTAGCACTAGCGGGCACGGATGAGCAGTTCTTC. The whole variable domain, filled in from reference TRBV9 and TRBJ2-1, reads DSGVTQTPKHLITATGQRVTLRCSPRSGDLSVYWYQQSLDQGLQFLIQYYNGEERAKGNILERFSAQQFPDLHSELNLSSLELGDSALYFCASSVALAGTDEQFFGPGTRLTVL.